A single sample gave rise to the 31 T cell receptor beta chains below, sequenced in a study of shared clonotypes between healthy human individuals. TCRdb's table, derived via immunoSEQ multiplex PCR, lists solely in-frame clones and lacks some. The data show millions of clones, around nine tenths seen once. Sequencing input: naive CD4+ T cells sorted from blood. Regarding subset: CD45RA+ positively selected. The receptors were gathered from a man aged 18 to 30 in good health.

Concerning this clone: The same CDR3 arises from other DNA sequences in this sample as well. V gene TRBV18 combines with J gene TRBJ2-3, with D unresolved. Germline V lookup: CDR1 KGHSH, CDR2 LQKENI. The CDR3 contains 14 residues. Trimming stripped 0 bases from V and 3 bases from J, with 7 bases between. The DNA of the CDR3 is TGTGCCAGCTCACCACCGGACGGAACAGATACGCAGTATTTT. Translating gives CASSPPDGTDTQYF.

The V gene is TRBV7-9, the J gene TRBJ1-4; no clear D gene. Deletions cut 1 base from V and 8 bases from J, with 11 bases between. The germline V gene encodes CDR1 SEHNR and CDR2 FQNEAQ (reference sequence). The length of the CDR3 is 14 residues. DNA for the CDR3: TGTGCCAGCAGCTTAGAACTCTTCGGCGAAAAACTGTTTTTT. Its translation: CASSLELFGEKLFF.

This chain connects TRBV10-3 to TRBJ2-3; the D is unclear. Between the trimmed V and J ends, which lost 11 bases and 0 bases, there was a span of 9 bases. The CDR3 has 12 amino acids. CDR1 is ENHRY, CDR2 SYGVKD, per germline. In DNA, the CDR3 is TGTGCCGTAAAGTCTAGCACAGATACGCAGTATTTT. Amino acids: CAVKSSTDTQYF.

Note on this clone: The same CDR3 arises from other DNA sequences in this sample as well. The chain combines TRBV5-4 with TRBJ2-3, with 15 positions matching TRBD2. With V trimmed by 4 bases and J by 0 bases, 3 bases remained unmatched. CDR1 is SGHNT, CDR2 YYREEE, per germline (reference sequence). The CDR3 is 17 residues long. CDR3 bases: TGTGCCAGCAGCCTGGGGACTAGCGGGGGGAGCACAGATACGCAGTATTTT. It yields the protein CASSLGTSGGSTDTQYF.

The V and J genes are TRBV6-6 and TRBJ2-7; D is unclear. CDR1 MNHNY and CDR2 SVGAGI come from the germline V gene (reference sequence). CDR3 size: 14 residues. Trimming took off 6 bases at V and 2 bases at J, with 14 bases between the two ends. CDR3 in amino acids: CASRATAVAYEQYF. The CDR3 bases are TGTGCCAGCAGGGCTACGGCGGTGGCCTACGAGCAGTACTTC.

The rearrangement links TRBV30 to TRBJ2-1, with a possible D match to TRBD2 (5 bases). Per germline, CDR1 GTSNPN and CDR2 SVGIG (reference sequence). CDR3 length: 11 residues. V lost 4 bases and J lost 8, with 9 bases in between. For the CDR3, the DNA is TGTGCCTGGATCACTAGATATGAGCAGTTCTTC. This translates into CAWITRYEQFF.

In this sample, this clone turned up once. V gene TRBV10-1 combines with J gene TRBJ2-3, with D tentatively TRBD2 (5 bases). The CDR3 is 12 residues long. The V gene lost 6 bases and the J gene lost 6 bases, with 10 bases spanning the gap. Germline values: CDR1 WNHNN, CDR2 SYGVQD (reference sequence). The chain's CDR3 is CASSLTGDTQYF. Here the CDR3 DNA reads TGCGCCAGCAGCCTTACGGGGGATACGCAGTATTTT.

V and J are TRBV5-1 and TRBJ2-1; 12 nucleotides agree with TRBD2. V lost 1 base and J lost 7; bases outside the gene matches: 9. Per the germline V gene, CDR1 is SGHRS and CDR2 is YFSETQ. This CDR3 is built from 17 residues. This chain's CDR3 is CASSLLMTSGGFNEQFF. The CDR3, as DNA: TGCGCCAGCAGCTTGCTGATGACTAGCGGGGGTTTTAATGAGCAGTTCTTC.

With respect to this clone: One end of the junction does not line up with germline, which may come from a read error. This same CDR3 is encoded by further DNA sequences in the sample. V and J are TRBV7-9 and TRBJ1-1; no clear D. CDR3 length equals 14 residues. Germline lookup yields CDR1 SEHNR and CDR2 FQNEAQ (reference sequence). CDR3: CASSLVSLSTEAFF. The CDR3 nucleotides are TGTGCCAGCAGCTTAGTGTCTCTGAGCACTGAAGCCTTCTTT. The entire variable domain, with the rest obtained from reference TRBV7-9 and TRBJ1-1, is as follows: DTGVSQNPRHKITKRGQNVTFRCDPISEHNRLYWYRQTLGQGPEFLTYFQNEAQLEKSRLLSDRFSAERPKGSFSTLEIQRTEQGDSAMYLCASSLVSLSTEAFFGQGTRLTVV.

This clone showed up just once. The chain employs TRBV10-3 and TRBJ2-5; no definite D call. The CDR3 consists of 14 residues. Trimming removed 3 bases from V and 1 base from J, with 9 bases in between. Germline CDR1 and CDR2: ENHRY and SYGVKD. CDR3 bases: TGTGCCATCAGTGACGACGCGCTCCAAGAGACCCAGTACTTC. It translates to CAISDDALQETQYF.

CDR3 loop: CASSYRTHLEQFF. CDR3 coding DNA: TGTGCCAGCAGTTACCGCACACATCTAGAGCAGTTCTTC. The rearrangement uses TRBV6-6 and TRBJ2-1; no clear D gene. The CDR3 length is 13 residues. Germline-derived CDR1 and CDR2 are MNHNY and SVGAGI (reference sequence). The V end lost 2 bases, the J end lost 10 bases, and 12 bases lay between the germline ends.

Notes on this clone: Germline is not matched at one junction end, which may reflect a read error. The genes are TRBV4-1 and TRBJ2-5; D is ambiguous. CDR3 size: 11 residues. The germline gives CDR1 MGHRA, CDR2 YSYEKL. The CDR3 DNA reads TGCGCCAGCAGCCAGCAAGGGACCCAGTACTTC. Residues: CASSQQGTQYF.

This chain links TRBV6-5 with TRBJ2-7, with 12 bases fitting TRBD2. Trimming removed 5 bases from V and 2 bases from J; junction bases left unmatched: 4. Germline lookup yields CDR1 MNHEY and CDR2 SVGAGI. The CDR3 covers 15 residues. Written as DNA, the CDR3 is TGTGCCAGCAGTGCAACTAGCGGGAGGACCTACGAGCAGTACTTC. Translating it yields CASSATSGRTYEQYF.

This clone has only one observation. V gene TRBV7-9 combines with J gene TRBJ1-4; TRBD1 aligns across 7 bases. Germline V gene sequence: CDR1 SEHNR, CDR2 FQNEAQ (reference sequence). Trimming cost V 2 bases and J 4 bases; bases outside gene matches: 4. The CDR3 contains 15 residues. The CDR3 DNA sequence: TGTGCCAGCAGCTTACAGGGGACAGTTAATGAAAAACTGTTTTTT. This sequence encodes CASSLQGTVNEKLFF.

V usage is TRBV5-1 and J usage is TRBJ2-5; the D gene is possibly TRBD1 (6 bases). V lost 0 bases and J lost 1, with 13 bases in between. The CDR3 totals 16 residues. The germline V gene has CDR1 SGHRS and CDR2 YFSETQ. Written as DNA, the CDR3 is TGCGCCAGCAGCTTGGTCCCGGACAGAGGCCAAGAGACCCAGTACTTC. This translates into CASSLVPDRGQETQYF. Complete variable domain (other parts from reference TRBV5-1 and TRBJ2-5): KAGVTQTPRYLIKTRGQQVTLSCSPISGHRSVSWYQQTPGQGLQFLFEYFSETQRNKGNFPGRFSGRQFSNSRSEMNVSTLELGDSALYLCASSLVPDRGQETQYFGPGTRLLVL.

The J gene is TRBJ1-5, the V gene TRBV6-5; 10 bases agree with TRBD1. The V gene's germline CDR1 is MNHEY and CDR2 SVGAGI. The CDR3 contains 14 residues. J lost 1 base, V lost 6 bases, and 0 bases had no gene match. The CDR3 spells CASRTGGSNQPQHF. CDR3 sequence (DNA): TGTGCCAGCAGGACAGGGGGCAGCAATCAGCCCCAGCATTTT.

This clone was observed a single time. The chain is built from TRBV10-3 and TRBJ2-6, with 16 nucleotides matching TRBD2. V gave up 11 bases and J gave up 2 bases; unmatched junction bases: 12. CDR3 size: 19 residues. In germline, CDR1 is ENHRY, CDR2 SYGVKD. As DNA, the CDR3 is TGTGCCCCACTTATCGGGACTAGCGGGAGGGCCCCTGGGGCCAACGTCCTGACTTTC. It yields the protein CAPLIGTSGRAPGANVLTF.

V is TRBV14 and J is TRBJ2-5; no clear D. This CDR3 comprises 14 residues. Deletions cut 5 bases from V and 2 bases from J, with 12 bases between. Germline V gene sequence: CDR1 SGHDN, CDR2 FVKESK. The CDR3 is CASSTGKPQETQYF. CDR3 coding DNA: TGTGCCAGCAGCACTGGGAAACCTCAAGAGACCCAGTACTTC.

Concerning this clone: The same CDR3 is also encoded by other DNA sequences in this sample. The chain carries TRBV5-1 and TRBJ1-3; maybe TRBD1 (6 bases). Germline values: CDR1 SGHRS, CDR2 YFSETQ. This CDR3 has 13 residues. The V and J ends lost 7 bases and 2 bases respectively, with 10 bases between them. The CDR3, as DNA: TGCGCCAGCTCACAGGGAACTGGAAACACCATATATTTT. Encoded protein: CASSQGTGNTIYF.

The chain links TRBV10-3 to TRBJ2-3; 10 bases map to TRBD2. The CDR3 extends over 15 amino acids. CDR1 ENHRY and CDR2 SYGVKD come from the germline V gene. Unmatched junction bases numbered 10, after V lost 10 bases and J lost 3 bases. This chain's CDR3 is CATAPRTSGTDTQYF. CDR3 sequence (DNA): TGTGCCACGGCTCCCAGGACTAGCGGTACAGATACGCAGTATTTT.

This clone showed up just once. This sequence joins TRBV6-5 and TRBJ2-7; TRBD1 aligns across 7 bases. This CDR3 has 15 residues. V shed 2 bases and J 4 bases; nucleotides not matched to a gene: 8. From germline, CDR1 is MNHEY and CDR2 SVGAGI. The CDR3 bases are TGTGCCAGCAGTTACGGGACAGTGGGGGATTACGAGCAGTACTTC. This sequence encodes CASSYGTVGDYEQYF.

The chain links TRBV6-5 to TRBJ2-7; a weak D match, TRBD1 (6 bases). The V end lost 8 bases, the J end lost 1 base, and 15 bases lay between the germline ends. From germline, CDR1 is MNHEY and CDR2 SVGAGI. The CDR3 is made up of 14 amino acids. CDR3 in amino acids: CASSLDRKSYEQYF. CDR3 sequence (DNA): TGTGCCAGCTCGTTGGACAGAAAATCCTACGAGCAGTACTTC.

The CDR3 nucleotides read TGTGCCAGCAGTTTAAGCGGCAGGGGAGGGGATTATAATTCACCCCTCCACTTT. It specifies CASSLSGRGGDYNSPLHF. The chain is built from TRBV28 and TRBJ1-6, with D tentatively TRBD1 (6 bases). In germline, CDR1 is MDHEN, CDR2 SYDVKM. The CDR3 loop spans 18 amino acids. V was trimmed by 2 bases and J by 4 bases, leaving 18 bases between them.

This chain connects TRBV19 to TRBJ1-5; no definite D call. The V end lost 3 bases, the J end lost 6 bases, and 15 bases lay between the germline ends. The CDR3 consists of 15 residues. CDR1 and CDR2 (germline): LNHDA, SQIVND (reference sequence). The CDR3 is CASSILGAGAQPQHF. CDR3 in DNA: TGTGCCAGTAGTATTCTGGGCGCGGGAGCTCAGCCCCAGCATTTT.

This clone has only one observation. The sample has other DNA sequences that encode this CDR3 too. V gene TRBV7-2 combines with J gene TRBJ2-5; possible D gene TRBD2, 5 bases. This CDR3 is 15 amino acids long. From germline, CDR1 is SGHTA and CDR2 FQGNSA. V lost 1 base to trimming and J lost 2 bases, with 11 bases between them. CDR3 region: CASSLVRGLQETQYF. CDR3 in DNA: TGTGCCAGCAGCTTAGTTCGGGGTTTACAAGAGACCCAGTACTTC.

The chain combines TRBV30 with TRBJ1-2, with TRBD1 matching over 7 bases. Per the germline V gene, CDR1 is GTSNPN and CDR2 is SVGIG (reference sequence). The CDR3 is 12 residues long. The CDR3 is CARDRENYGYTF. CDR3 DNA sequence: TGTGCACGAGACAGGGAAAACTATGGCTACACCTTC.

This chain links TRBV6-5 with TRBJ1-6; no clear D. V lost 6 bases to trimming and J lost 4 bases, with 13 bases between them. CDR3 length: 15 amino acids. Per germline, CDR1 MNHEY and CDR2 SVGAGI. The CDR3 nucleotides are TGTGCCAGCAGGAACAGAGTCTCTTATAATTCACCCCTCCACTTT. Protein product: CASRNRVSYNSPLHF.

In DNA, the CDR3 is TGTGCCAGCAGCGTCGGGACTAGCGGGGGGGCCATCCCAGAGACCCAGTACTTC. Translated, it gives CASSVGTSGGAIPETQYF. This chain joins TRBV9 and TRBJ2-5; TRBD2 aligns across 16 bases. The CDR3 contains 18 residues. J gave up 4 bases and V 2 bases, and 8 bases lay outside the gene matches. CDR1 and CDR2 (germline): SGDLS, YYNGEE.

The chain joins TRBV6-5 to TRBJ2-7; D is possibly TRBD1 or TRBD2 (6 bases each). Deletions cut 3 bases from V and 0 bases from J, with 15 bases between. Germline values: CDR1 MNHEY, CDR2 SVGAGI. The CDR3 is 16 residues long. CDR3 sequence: CASSYRDWGASYEQYF. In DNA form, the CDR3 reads TGTGCCAGCAGTTATCGAGATTGGGGGGCCTCCTACGAGCAGTACTTC.

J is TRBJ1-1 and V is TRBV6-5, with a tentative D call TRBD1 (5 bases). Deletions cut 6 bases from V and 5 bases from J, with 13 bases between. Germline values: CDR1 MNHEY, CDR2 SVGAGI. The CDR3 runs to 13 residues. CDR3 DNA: TGTGCCAGCAGCGCCGGGGCGAGGACTGAAGCTTTCTTT. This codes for CASSAGARTEAFF.

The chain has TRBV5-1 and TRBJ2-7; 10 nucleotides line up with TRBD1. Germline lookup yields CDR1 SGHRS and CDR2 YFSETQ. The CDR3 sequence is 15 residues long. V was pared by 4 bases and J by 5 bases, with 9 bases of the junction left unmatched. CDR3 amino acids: CASSPSGDRGNEQYF. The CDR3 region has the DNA TGCGCCAGCAGCCCCTCTGGGGACAGGGGAAACGAGCAGTACTTC. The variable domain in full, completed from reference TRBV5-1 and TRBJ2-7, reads KAGVTQTPRYLIKTRGQQVTLSCSPISGHRSVSWYQQTPGQGLQFLFEYFSETQRNKGNFPGRFSGRQFSNSRSEMNVSTLELGDSALYLCASSPSGDRGNEQYFGPGTRLTVT.